The rows below give T cell receptor beta chains drawn from one sample of a study of shared clonotypes between healthy human individuals. The method was immunoSEQ multiplex PCR; TCRdb's version includes in-frame clones alone and lacks a portion of them. The sample has about a million clones, about 72% seen once. Material: memory CD4+ T cells from PBMCs. These receptors all come from a man aged 18-30 years in good health. Some clones in this sample may be carry-over from other donors' samples. Both conserved end residues are part of each CDR3. A D gene is named only where the DNA matches it firmly. Only some rows state a clone size, as once, few, many or a class for expanded clones.

v_call	j_call	clone_size	d_call	cdr3_nt	cdr3_aa
TRBV29-1	TRBJ2-7	.	.	TGCAGCGGCTTGAGGGGGTACGAGCAGTACTTC	CSGLRGYEQYF
TRBV6-1	TRBJ2-1	.	.	TGTGCCAGCAGTGTTCAGGGGAATGAGCAGTTCTTC	CASSVQGNEQFF
TRBV6-1	TRBJ2-7	.	TRBD2	TGTGCCAGCAGTGAAAAGGGGGCTAGCGGGAGCTCCTACGAGCAGTACTTC	CASSEKGASGSSYEQYF
TRBV5-1	TRBJ2-5	once	TRBD1	TGCGCCAGCAGCTTAGCGGGGACAGGGCAAGAGACCCAGTACTTC	CASSLAGTGQETQYF
TRBV28	TRBJ1-2	once	.	TGTGCCAGCAGTTTAGGCAGGCATGGCTACACCTTC	CASSLGRHGYTF
TRBV7-9	TRBJ1-1	few	.	TGTGCCAGCAGCTTAGACAAGACCTACACTGAAGCTTTCTTT	CASSLDKTYTEAFF
TRBV9	TRBJ1-4	.	.	TGTGCCAGCAGCGTCCCCCATCGGCCCAGGCGTAATGAAAAACTGTTTTTT	CASSVPHRPRRNEKLFF
TRBV2	TRBJ1-4	.	.	TGTGCCAGCAGTTCCGTGGGGGGAAAACTGTTTTTT	CASSSVGGKLFF
TRBV15	TRBJ1-1	once	.	TGTGCCACCAGCAGAGATCAGGGTGACACTGAAGCTTTCTTT	CATSRDQGDTEAFF
TRBV9	TRBJ2-7	.	.	TGTGCCAGCAGCGGAACCCATAACTACGAGCAGTACTTC	CASSGTHNYEQYF
TRBV2	TRBJ2-2	many	TRBD2	TGTGCGAGCAACAGGCGGGAGGCGGCCGGGGAGCTGTTTTTT	CASNRREAAGELFF
TRBV28	TRBJ1-5	.	.	TGTGCCAGCAGTTTACTGGATTTGGCGCCCCAGCATTTT	CASSLLDLAPQHF
TRBV28	TRBJ1-4	.	.	TGTGCCAGCAGTCCAACCGGGACGGGTAATGAAAAACTGTTTTTT	CASSPTGTGNEKLFF
TRBV9	TRBJ2-7	.	.	TGTGCCAGCAGCGTAGCTACGGGGTCCTACGAGCAGTACTTC	CASSVATGSYEQYF
TRBV27	TRBJ1-4	many	.	TGTGCCAGCAGTTTTGCTCGGGGGGCGCGGACTAATGAAAAACTGTTTTTT	CASSFARGARTNEKLFF
TRBV9	TRBJ2-1	.	TRBD2	TGTGCCAGCTCGGGACCGGCAGCCGGGACTAGCGGGAGTCGGGAGCAGTTCTTC	CASSGPAAGTSGSREQFF
TRBV19	TRBJ2-5	.	.	TGTGCCACTTCTCGGGGGAGCGTAGCGGAGACCCAGTACTTC	CATSRGSVAETQYF
TRBV6-1	TRBJ2-7	.	TRBD1	TGTGCCAGCAGTGATACCGGGACAGGGAGCTACGAGCAGTACTTC	CASSDTGTGSYEQYF
TRBV27	TRBJ1-6	.	.	TGTGCCAGCAGTTTCTCGAGTTCACCCCTCCACTTT	CASSFSSSPLHF
TRBV30	TRBJ2-1	once	.	TGTGACTGGAGTTCAGGGCTAAGCTCCTATAACGAGCAGTTCTTC	CDWSSGLSSYNEQFF
TRBV15	TRBJ2-7	few	TRBD1	TGTGCCACCAGCAGGGACAGGGTAACCGAGCAGTACTTC	CATSRDRVTEQYF
TRBV30	TRBJ1-5	many	.	TGTGCCTGGAGTGTATCGCCGATCAATCAGCCCCAGCATTTT	CAWSVSPINQPQHF
TRBV19	TRBJ2-2	.	.	TGTGCCAGTATAGCCAGGACTGGACCCGGGGAGCTGTTTTTT	CASIARTGPGELFF
TRBV28	TRBJ2-5	.	TRBD1	TGTGCCAGCAGTTCACCGGGACAGGGGCCCCCGACCCAGTACTTC	CASSSPGQGPPTQYF
TRBV28	TRBJ2-3	.	.	TGTGCCAGCAGCTCTGTGGATACGCAGTATTTT	CASSSVDTQYF
TRBV28	TRBJ2-4	.	.	TGTGCCAGCAGTCTACAGGGTAGGGACATTCAGTACTTC	CASSLQGRDIQYF
TRBV4-1	TRBJ2-1	.	TRBD2	TGCGCCAGCAGCCGAGCGGGAGCTCCCAATGAGCAGTTCTTC	CASSRAGAPNEQFF
TRBV6-5	TRBJ2-3	once	.	TGTGCCAGCAGTTATTTCCGCCGCACAGATACGCAGTATTTT	CASSYFRRTDTQYF
TRBV2	TRBJ2-1	.	.	TGTGCCAGCAAGGCAGGGGCTAACAATGAGCAGTTCTTC	CASKAGANNEQFF
TRBV2	TRBJ2-7	.	.	TGTGCCAGCAGGTCCCTTATGGGGGAGCAGTACTTC	CASRSLMGEQYF
TRBV6-6	TRBJ2-3	few	TRBD1	TGTGCCAGCAGCGGGGACAGGGGGCTGACAGATACGCAGTATTTT	CASSGDRGLTDTQYF